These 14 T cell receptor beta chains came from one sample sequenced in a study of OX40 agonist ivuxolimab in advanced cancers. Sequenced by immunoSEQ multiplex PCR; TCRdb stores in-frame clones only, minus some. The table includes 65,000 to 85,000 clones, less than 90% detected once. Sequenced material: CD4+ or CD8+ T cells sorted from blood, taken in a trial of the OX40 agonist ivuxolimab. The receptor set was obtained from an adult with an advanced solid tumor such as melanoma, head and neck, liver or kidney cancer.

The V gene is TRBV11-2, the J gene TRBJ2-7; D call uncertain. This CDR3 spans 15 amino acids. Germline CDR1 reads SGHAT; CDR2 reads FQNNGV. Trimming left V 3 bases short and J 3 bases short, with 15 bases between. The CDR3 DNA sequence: TGTGCCAGCAGCTTCACATTGGACGCGAGCTACGAGCAGTACTTC. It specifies CASSFTLDASYEQYF.

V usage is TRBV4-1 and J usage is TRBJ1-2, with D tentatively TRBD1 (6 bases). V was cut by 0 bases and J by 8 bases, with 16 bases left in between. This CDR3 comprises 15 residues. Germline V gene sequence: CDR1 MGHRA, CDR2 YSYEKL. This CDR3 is CASSQDGQGNKGYTF. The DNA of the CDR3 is TGCGCCAGCAGCCAAGATGGGCAGGGGAATAAGGGCTACACCTTC.

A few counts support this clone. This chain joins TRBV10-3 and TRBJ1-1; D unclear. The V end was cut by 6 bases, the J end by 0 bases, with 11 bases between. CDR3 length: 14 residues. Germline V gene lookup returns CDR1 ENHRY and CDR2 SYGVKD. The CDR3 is CAISYQPLNTEAFF. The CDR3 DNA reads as TGTGCCATCAGCTACCAGCCCCTGAACACTGAAGCTTTCTTT.

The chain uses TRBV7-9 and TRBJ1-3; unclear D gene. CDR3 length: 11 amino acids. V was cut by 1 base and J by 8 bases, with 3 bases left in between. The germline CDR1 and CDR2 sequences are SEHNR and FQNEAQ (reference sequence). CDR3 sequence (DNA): TGTGCCAGCAGCTTAGGGGACACCATATATTTT. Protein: CASSLGDTIYF.

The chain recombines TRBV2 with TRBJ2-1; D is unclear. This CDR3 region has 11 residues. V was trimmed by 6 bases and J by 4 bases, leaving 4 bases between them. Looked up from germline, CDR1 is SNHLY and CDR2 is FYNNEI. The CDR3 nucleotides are TGTGCCAGCAGCGAATACAATGAGCAGTTCTTC. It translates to CASSEYNEQFF.

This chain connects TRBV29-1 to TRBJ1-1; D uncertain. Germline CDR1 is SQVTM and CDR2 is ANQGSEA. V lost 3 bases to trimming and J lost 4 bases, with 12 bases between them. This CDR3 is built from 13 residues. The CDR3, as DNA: TGCAGCGTTGATCGGCAGCCCCGCACTGAAGCTTTCTTT. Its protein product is CSVDRQPRTEAFF.

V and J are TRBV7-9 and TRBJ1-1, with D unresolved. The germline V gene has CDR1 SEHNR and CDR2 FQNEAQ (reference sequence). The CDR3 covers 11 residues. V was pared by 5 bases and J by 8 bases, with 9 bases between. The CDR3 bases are TGTGCCAGCAGCCCCCAGGCGGAAGCTTTCTTT. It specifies CASSPQAEAFF.

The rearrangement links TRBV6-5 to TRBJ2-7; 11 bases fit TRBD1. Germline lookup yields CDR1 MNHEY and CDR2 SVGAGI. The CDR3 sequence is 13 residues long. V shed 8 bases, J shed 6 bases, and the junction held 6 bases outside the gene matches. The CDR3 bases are TGTGCCAGCGGAGGACAGGGGGCTCGCGAGCAGTACTTC. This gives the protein CASGGQGAREQYF.

The CDR3 spells CASVAWDTEAFF. CDR3 nucleotides: TGTGCCAGTGTGGCCTGGGACACTGAAGCTTTCTTT. The chain joins TRBV10-3 to TRBJ1-1; D gene unclear. The CDR3 is 12 residues long. V lost 10 bases to trimming and J lost 3 bases, with 12 bases between them. Germline V gene data show CDR1 as ENHRY and CDR2 as SYGVKD.

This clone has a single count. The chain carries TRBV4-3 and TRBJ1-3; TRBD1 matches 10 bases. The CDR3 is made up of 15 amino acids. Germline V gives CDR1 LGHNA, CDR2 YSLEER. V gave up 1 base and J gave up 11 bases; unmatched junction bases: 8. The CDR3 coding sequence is TGCGCCAGCAGCCAAGGACAGGGGGCAGGTATGCCCATATATTTT. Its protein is CASSQGQGAGMPIYF.

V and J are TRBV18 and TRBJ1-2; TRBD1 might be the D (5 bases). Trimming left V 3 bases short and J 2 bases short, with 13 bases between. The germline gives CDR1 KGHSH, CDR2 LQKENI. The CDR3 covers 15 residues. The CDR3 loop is CASSPVVKGNYGYTF. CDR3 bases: TGTGCCAGCTCACCCGTCGTGAAGGGGAACTATGGCTACACCTTC. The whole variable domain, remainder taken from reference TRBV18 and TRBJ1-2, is NAGVMQNPRHLVRRRGQEARLRCSPMKGHSHVYWYRQLPEEGLKFMVYLQKENIIDESGMPKERFSAEFPKEGPSILRIQQVVRGDSAAYFCASSPVVKGNYGYTFGSGTRLTVV.

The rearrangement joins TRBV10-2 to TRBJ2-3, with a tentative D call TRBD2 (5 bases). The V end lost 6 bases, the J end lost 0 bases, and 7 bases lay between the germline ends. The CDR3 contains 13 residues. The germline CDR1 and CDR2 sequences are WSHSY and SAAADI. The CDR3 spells CASRGASTDTQYF. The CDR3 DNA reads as TGCGCCAGCAGGGGAGCTAGCACAGATACGCAGTATTTT.

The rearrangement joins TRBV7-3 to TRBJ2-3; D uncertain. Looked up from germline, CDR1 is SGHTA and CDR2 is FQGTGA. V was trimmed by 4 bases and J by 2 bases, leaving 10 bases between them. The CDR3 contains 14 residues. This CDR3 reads CASSSRTDTDTQYF. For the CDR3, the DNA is TGTGCCAGCAGCTCGAGGACCGACACAGATACGCAGTATTTT.

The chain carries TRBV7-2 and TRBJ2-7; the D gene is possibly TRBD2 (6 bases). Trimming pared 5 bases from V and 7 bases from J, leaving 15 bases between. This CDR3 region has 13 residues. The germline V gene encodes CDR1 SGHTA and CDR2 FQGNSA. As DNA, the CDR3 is TGTGCCAGCAGCAGTAGAGGGGCGGGGGAGCAGTACTTC. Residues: CASSSRGAGEQYF.